The present T cell receptor beta chain was sequenced within a study of T cell responses to AZD1222 COVID-19 vaccine. Overall study results and limits: Baseline testing showed seropositivity in only 5 or 6 AZD1222 recipients. As reported, nearly half of all spike-specific TCRs target variant regions that are unmutated. Donors in the cohort were predominantly white British and more often female, and clonal diversity was possibly underestimated.

Details on this clone: The antigen is undetermined.

V dropped 0 bases and J dropped 4 bases, with 3 bases sitting between them. The CDR3 is 11 amino acids. Germline assignment: CDR1 GTSNPN and CDR2 SVGIG (reference sequence). Produced via immunoSEQ multiplex PCR; TCRdb's table is partial and in-frame only. In the table there are about 97,000 clones, around 88% of which are singletons. Material: peripheral blood, obtained on day 0 of AZD1222 vaccination. The sequence was collected from an adult in good health. The chain has TRBV30 and TRBJ2-5; no clear D. The CDR3 is CAWSVLETQYF. The CDR3 DNA follows: TGTGCCTGGAGTGTCCTAGAGACCCAGTACTTC. Supplemented by reference TRBV30 and TRBJ2-5, the full variable domain reads SQTIHQWPATLVQPVGSPLSLECTVEGTSNPNLYWYRQAAGRGLQLLFYSVGIGQISSEVPQNLSASRPQDRQFILSSKKLLLSDSGFYLCAWSVLETQYFGPGTRLLVL.